This record looks at one TCR beta chain sequence and its context. Its cognate antigen is unknown. The data are from a study of T cell responses to AZD1222 COVID-19 vaccine. Study-level findings and limits: In all cases, repertoires were sampled only after the peak T cell response. Only 5 to 7 individuals given AZD1222 were seropositive at baseline.

Second doses that came at about 4 or about 12 weeks were put together. TCRdb's table, derived via immunoSEQ multiplex PCR, lists solely in-frame clones and lacks some. This sample has about 120,000 clones; roughly 87% occur once, and the top ten carry approximately 2.6%. V lost 5 bases to trimming and J lost 2 bases, with 13 bases between them. The CDR3 covers 14 residues. Germline loops: CDR1 MNHEY, CDR2 SMNVEV (reference sequence). This sequence joins TRBV27 and TRBJ2-7; TRBD1 is a possible D gene (6 bases). The sequence was collected from an adult who received the AZD1222 COVID-19 vaccine. The sequenced sample was peripheral blood, obtained 28 days after the second AZD1222 dose. For the CDR3, the DNA is TGTGCCAGCAGTCCCGGGACAAGGGCCTACGAGCAGTACTTC. Its protein product is CASSPGTRAYEQYF.